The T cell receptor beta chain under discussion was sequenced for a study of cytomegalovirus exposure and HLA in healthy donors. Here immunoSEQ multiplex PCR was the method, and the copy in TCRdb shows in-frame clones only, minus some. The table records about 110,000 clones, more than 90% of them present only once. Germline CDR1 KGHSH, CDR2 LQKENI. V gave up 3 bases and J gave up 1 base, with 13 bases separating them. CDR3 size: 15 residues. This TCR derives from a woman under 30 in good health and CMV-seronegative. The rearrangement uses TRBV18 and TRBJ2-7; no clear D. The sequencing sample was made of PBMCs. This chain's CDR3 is CASSPTRLKSYEQYF. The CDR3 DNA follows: TGTGCCAGCTCACCGACAAGGCTCAAATCCTACGAGCAGTACTTC.